This T cell receptor beta chain was recovered during a study of cytomegalovirus exposure and HLA in healthy donors (TCRdb year 2017). Some background on the complete study: An earlier analysis of 550 to 700 of the donors reported approximately 300 Gb of sequence data and 117 million unique TCR beta sequences from about 179 million T cells. On average, 235,054 unique TCR beta nucleotide sequences were sequenced per donor among 350 to 400 genotyped donors of the cohort, with about 17% of those sequences being non-productive. An early release covering 550 to 650 HLA-typed donors comprised approximately 290 gigabases of sequencing data and 85 million or so unique TCR sequences. Both class I and class II loci were covered by HLA typing, at four-digit resolution. The number of donors typed differed by locus, with roughly 620-640 for A, B, C, DRB1 and DQB1, roughly 520 for DQA1, over 600 for DPA1, and 450 to 480 for DPB1. In the later analysis, no new phenotypic data were used to find candidate immune exposures; instead, reliance was placed on TCR beta sequences and their occurrence across donors. To predict cytomegalovirus infection status, the study combined high-throughput TCR immunosequencing, statistical association of individual TCRs with disease status, and machine learning. Roughly five DR-DQ haplotypes were handled as single units for association and clustering, since linkage in the cohort was strong. All discovery cohort repertoires had been generated using a single sequencing platform. Genome-wide SNP genotypes for about 55% of the 666 donors were used in a later genetic analysis, which treated that subset as a discovery cohort. Donor age, sex, ethnicity and CMV serostatus were collected together with the repertoire data. The study aimed to test whether signatures of past pathogen exposure could be identified by cataloging public T cell receptors. Among the approximately 420 genotyped donors, 75% to 90% belonged to the genetic ancestry cluster associated with self-reported Caucasian donors. A separate validation cohort of roughly 130 different subjects was used in addition to the roughly 620-subject first cohort. To decide whether each TCR beta V gene segment behaved as functional or pseudogenic, an earlier analysis of approximately 620 of the donors relied on high-throughput TCR beta sequencing. Using immunosequencing, the study profiled T cell repertoires from roughly 650 subjects and related those repertoires to cytomegalovirus serostatus. To study patterns of TCR occurrence, a later analysis re-analyzed previously published TCR beta repertoires from 550 to 800 donors and added high-resolution HLA genotyping.

Broader findings and caveats from the paper: Most CMV-associated TCR beta chains appeared to be HLA-restricted in a later analysis, and the HLA associations seemed to be driven largely by CMV exposure. According to a later analysis, parvovirus B19, influenza, CMV and Epstein-Barr virus appeared linked to several top co-occurrence clusters. When HLA alleles, especially DR and DQ, strongly co-occurred, attributing TCR associations to individual alleles was difficult. Roughly uniform sequencing depth across donors was assumed in presence/absence analyses, although this assumption may not hold. The study gave a list of under 200 TCR beta chains associated with cytomegalovirus. A later genetic analysis associated a missense DCLRE1C variant with V-gene and J-gene trimming of TCR beta chains, and an independent cohort replicated the association. A further reported finding was that TCR beta sequences accurately predicted the HLA-A and HLA-B alleles for most subjects in the first cohort. CMV serostatus was the only immune exposure information available for the cohort. Broadly in line with IMGT annotations, most TCR beta V segments showed up in productive rearrangements about 90% or about 30% of the time in an earlier analysis of under 700 of the donors. Because HLA typing was unavailable for some donors at each locus, only the typed subset was used in association tests. Approximately 16 rarely observed V segments, including chromosome 9 orphons, were excluded from the earlier analysis of several hundred of the donors because counts were too low. In a later analysis, TCR association rates were found to vary across HLA loci, with the most associated TCRs seen for DRB1 alleles and the fewest for HLA-C alleles. The classifier was reported to diagnose cytomegalovirus status with high specificity and sensitivity in both the original and validation cohorts. The cohort was sequenced for TCR beta chains only, and without alpha or paired-chain data the features that could be detected were limited. While some public TCRs were present in many individuals, most TCR sequences turned up only very rarely across donors. In a later genetic analysis, fewer N-insertions in productive TCRs were reported among donors in an Asian-associated ancestry cluster than the roughly 640-donor mean. A later analysis associated about 18,000 TCR beta sequences with specific HLA alleles at a false discovery rate of 0.05. In vitro tests confirmed that a few of the cytomegalovirus-associated TCR beta chains recognize cytomegalovirus antigens. A cluster of highly shared sequence variants was judged likely to be a technical artifact of the sequencing pipeline. Linkage disequilibrium might explain the correlated functional status among segregating V segments, but an unknown experimental factor could not be ruled out. Compared with equally common non-associated chains, HLA-associated TCR beta chains in a later analysis were more clonally expanded and had lower generation probabilities. The authors suggested that the approach could potentially be generalized to other disease states and immunological phenotypes. Some IMGT-functional V segments, including TRBV6-2 and TRBV6-3, could not be told apart with the 87-base-pair reads, so those segments were excluded.

In regard to this clone: The antigen it recognizes is unknown.

Library construction relied on the immunoSEQ multiplex PCR assay. For the multiplex PCR, a mixture combining 60 forward primers for TCR Vbeta segments and 13 reverse primers for TCR Jbeta segments was used. The CDR3 region of rearranged TCR beta genes was amplified from genomic DNA with a multiplex PCR assay. Amplified TCR beta libraries were sequenced as 87-base-pair reads on the Illumina HiSeq System. On the study's bioinformatics: Across the roughly 600 repertoires, a later analysis counted some 81 million unique TCR beta chains, roughly 11 million of which were shared by at least two donors. Raw reads were error-corrected and collapsed into unique sequences by a nearest-neighbor algorithm in which closely related sequences were merged to remove PCR and sequencing errors. CDR3 sequences were aligned to IMGT reference sequences to assign V, D and J gene segments. Each retained sequence needed at least a six-nucleotide match to both a V gene segment and a J gene segment. A rearrangement was called productive if the CDR3 had no stop codons and remained in frame with V and J, and every other rearrangement was called non-productive. CDR3 was defined according to IMGT convention as the region running from the second conserved V-encoded cysteine to the conserved J-encoded phenylalanine. Sequences without an unambiguous match to a single V gene segment were excluded from the earlier analysis of about 600 of the donors. In an earlier analysis of about 590 of the donors, a V segment was called functional when productive rearrangements were above 56.7%, and segregating when the standard deviation between donors exceeded 5%. A statistical classification framework was built to diagnose cytomegalovirus status from the catalog of TCR beta chain sequences. V and J gene assignment, in a later analysis, came from comparing TCR nucleotide sequences with IMGT/GENE-DB human TR gene sequences. In a later analysis, CDR3 sequences and most-parsimonious VDJ recombination scenarios were assigned using the TCRdist pipeline. In a later analysis, every TCR beta chain was defined by the combination of its CDR3 amino acid sequence and its V-gene family, and reads without a unique V-gene family were dropped. In a later analysis, fewer than 600 highly shared, low-generation-probability nucleotide sequences were removed to address suspected cross-contamination and a sequencing artifact. A later analysis calculated a clonal expansion index for each public chain from normalized within-repertoire ranks of inferred template counts. Generation probabilities in a later analysis came from a VDJ recombination model fitted to out-of-frame rearrangements, and those results were checked against IGoR. A later analysis scored TCR-TCR, TCR-HLA and TCR-CMV co-occurrence with hypergeometric tests, applying a repertoire-size bias correction to TCR pairs. False discovery rates were estimated in a later analysis by permuting HLA or CMV assignments 20 times. In a later analysis, co-occurring TCRs were grouped using DBSCAN, with TCRdist sequence similarity added in when clustering inside HLA-allele-positive subsets. Repertoires with fewer than 30,000 or more than 120,000 public chains were left out of co-occurrence clustering, as were about 5 repertoires with anomalous nucleotide sharing. What TCRdb holds here is the immuneACCESS table cut down to in-frame rearrangements. Part of the clones is not present; checked against another copy, under half of the missing clones reflect an unresolved V gene, and the others are unexplained. V, J and clone size are those of that table, while D and trimming were read from the DNA. The table kept for this sample lists 130,000 to 150,000 clones. Of the sample, 2% to 3% falls within the top ten clones.

The CDR3 starts with the cysteine, ends with the phenylalanine, and has 16 residues. Only the CDR3 DNA stays, 48 bases, in frame from base 1. Germline trimming amounts to 5 bases on V and 12 bases on J, with 15 as the count of junction bases outside the gene matches. Sequences SEHNR (CDR1) and FQNEAQ (CDR2) are obtained from the germline V gene (reference sequence). The cohort was made up of 666 healthy bone marrow donors. Cohort members were all nominally healthy when sampled, although unrecorded immune exposures were likely present. The donor was CMV seronegative and belonged to the group of over 350 seronegative cohort members. A peripheral blood sample was collected from each donor, and TCR beta sequencing was performed on peripheral blood mononuclear cells. The Qiagen DNeasy Blood Extraction Kit was used to extract genomic DNA from the blood cell samples.

In this chain, TRBV7-9 is recombined with TRBJ1-6; 8 nucleotides in the junction match TRBD1. The clonotype comes from a man in his forties or fifties in good health and CMV-seronegative. The sample taken for sequencing was PBMCs. The DNA sequence follows: TGTGCCAGCAGCCCGATAGGGCAGGGGGCAGAAGTACCCCTCCACTTT. Its protein is CASSPIGQGAEVPLHF.